One and the same sample provided the 3 T cell receptor beta chains below, sequenced in a study of cytomegalovirus exposure and HLA in healthy donors. The primer mix had 60 Vbeta and 13 Jbeta primers. Only in-frame clones appear in the TCRdb table, and some are missing; sequencing was by immunoSEQ multiplex PCR. Of around 190,000 clones listed, roughly 80% are singletons. The sample taken for sequencing was PBMCs. Receptors originate from a woman aged 45-59 years in good health and CMV-seronegative.

The V gene is TRBV2, the J gene TRBJ2-3, with a weak D call TRBD2 (6 bases). V shed 7 bases and J shed 4 bases, with 12 bases lying between them. The germline V gene has CDR1 SNHLY and CDR2 FYNNEI. There are 13 residues in the CDR3. The DNA of the CDR3 is TGTGCCAGCATTATCACGGGAGCAGATACGCAGTATTTT. It yields the protein CASIITGADTQYF.

The chain joins TRBV9 to TRBJ2-5, with 7 bases fitting TRBD1. This CDR3 has 13 residues. Germline V CDR1 and CDR2: SGDLS, YYNGEE. The V segment lost 3 bases and the J segment 4 bases; nucleotides outside the gene matches: 3. In nucleotides, the CDR3 is TGTGCCAGCAGCGCCAGACAGGGAGAGACCCAGTACTTC. Encoded protein: CASSARQGETQYF.

J is TRBJ2-5 and V is TRBV27, with TRBD1 as a possible D gene (6 bases). Judging by the DNA end, TRBJ2-7 fits better; the J call may be wrong. The CDR3 has 14 amino acids. From germline, CDR1 is MNHEY and CDR2 SMNVEV (reference sequence). The chain's CDR3 is CASTTGFKPYEQYF. CDR3 bases: TGTGCCAGCACGACAGGATTCAAACCCTACGAGCAGTACTTC.